Below, one T cell receptor (beta chain) is given with its context. The antigen is undetermined. Germline V gene sequence: CDR1 SGHTA, CDR2 FQGNSA. The CDR3 has 19 residues. The V and J ends lost 5 bases and 1 base, in that order; junction bases with no gene match: 18. The data are from a study of beta chain features in type 1 diabetes. Study-level findings and limits: Sequencing used cDNA, and cells with high TCR expression could therefore be over-represented. With patients and controls alike, PCR might favor shorter templates to an equal degree. Researchers report that Type 1 diabetes patients had moderately but significantly shorter TCRB CDR3s across all four CD4+ subsets.

A heparinised blood draw that averaged about 116 mL was obtained once from each donor. Expressed TCRB transcripts were sequenced, since all the RNA that had been isolated was reverse transcribed. TCRdb's table, derived via immunoSEQ multiplex PCR, lists solely in-frame clones and lacks some. The table includes 600,000 or so clones, around 15% detected once. The source of this sequence is a man aged 18-30 years with type 1 diabetes. The rearrangement links TRBV7-2 to TRBJ2-7; TRBD1 agrees at 9 bases. The source material was naive CD4+ T cells from blood. In DNA form, the CDR3 reads TGTGCCAGCAGCAGAACTGGGTCTTCTGGGACAGGGTATTCCTACGAGCAGTACTTC. This encodes CASSRTGSSGTGYSYEQYF.